Described below is a single T cell receptor beta chain sequence and its context. This CDR3 comprises 16 residues. V was shortened by 4 bases and J by 6 bases, with 19 bases between the two germline ends. The germline gives CDR1 SGDLS, CDR2 YYNGEE. This sample stems from a study of T cells in Graves' hyperthyroidism and ophthalmopathy. Regions amplified from RNA transcripts were the TCR beta CDR3 regions. Initially, a first-round RT-PCR of the TCR CDR3 employed the HTBI primer set. Using its own MiXCR run on the multiplex PCR reads, TCRdb lists one record per CDR3 protein. The data hold roughly 200,000 distinct CDR3 sequences, with around 16% observed a single time.

The clonotype comes from a woman in her fifties or sixties with Graves' hyperthyroidism. Sequenced: blood. This sequence joins TRBV9 and TRBJ1-4; the D gene is possibly TRBD1 (6 bases). CDR3 sequence: CASSLQEGGPDEKLFF. Written as DNA, the CDR3 is TGTGCCAGCAGCCTCCAGGAGGGGGGGCCCGATGAAAAACTGTTTTTT. Combining the CDR3 with reference TRBV9 and TRBJ1-4 gives the whole variable domain DSGVTQTPKHLITATGQRVTLRCSPRSGDLSVYWYQQSLDQGLQFLIQYYNGEERAKGNILERFSAQQFPDLHSELNLSSLELGDSALYFCASSLQEGGPDEKLFFGSGTQLSVL.